This entry features one T cell receptor (beta chain) sequence. The antigen is undetermined. TCRdb re-called the 5' RACE reads; one entry per CDR3 protein, DNA not given. In all, the sample yields roughly 160,000 distinct CDR3 sequences. The data stem from a study of monozygotic twins with inflammatory bowel disease. Study-wide results and caveats: People with IBD had fewer clonotypes in common with others than healthy twins did, especially with disease activity. No discrimination was achieved between different T cell subtypes.

The CDR3 is 15 residues long. The sequence derives from a human donor with ulcerative colitis or Crohn's disease, or a healthy co-twin of an affected twin (not recorded which). The chain combines TRBV12-3 or TRBV12-4 with TRBJ2-1. Material for sequencing was blood. This chain's CDR3 is CASSLAGGAYNEQFF.